The rows below give T cell receptor beta chains drawn from one sample of a study of blood T cell repertoires in COVID-19. The repertoire was sequenced with immunoSEQ multiplex PCR; TCRdb's copy has only in-frame clones and lacks some. Here the sample spans tens of thousands of clones, approximately 86% being singletons. The sequenced material came from peripheral blood. Receptor source: a man aged 50 or older with active COVID-19. CDR3s include the opening cysteine and the closing phenylalanine or tryptophan. The D gene is left open where the match is weak. Some rows mark clone size as missing; the rest say once, few, many or name a class of expanded clone.

clone size | CDR3 length | D gene | J gene | V gene | CDR3 DNA | CDR3 protein
NA | 13 | NA | TRBJ1-2 | TRBV12-3/TRBV12-4 | TGTGCCAGCAGTCCCCGCAGGAACTATGGCTACACCTTC | CASSPRRNYGYTF
NA | 16 | TRBD2 | TRBJ2-1 | TRBV28 | TGTGCCAGCAGGGCGACCGGGACTATCTCCTACAATGAGCAGTTCTTC | CASRATGTISYNEQFF
NA | 10 | NA | TRBJ1-1 | TRBV20-1 | TGCAGTGCTAGCCGGGGGGTAGCTTTCTTT | CSASRGVAFF
NA | 16 | NA | TRBJ1-6 | TRBV4-2 | TGTGCCAGCAGCCGTTCGGACAGCTCCTATAATTCACCCCTCCACTTT | CASSRSDSSYNSPLHF
NA | 12 | NA | TRBJ2-1 | TRBV11-3 | TGTGCCAGCAGCTTGGGGAGCAATGAGCAGTTCTTC | CASSLGSNEQFF
NA | 14 | TRBD1 | TRBJ2-7 | TRBV5-5 | TGTGCCAGCAGCACCTCCGGGACAGGGTATGAGCAGTACTTC | CASSTSGTGYEQYF
NA | 15 | NA | TRBJ1-6 | TRBV5-5 | TGTGCCAGCAGCCAGGAGGGAACTCCCAATTCACCCCTCCACTTT | CASSQEGTPNSPLHF
NA | 16 | TRBD1 | TRBJ1-5 | TRBV19 | TGTGCCAGTAGTTCCCGACAGGGAGTTGGCAATCAGCCCCAGCATTTT | CASSSRQGVGNQPQHF
NA | 15 | NA | TRBJ1-4 | TRBV2 | TGTGCCAGCAGGGATCCGGGACACTTTAATGAAAAACTGTTTTTT | CASRDPGHFNEKLFF
NA | 14 | NA | TRBJ2-2 | TRBV15 | TGTGCCACCAGGGCCAGGGAAGTTACCGGGGAGCTGTTTTTT | CATRAREVTGELFF
NA | 16 | NA | TRBJ1-2 | TRBV21-1 | TGTGCCAGCAGCAAAGTTCCGGGACAGAACAACTATGGCTACACCTTC | CASSKVPGQNNYGYTF
NA | 14 | NA | TRBJ1-5 | TRBV6-2/TRBV6-3 | TGTGCCAGCAGTTACTATGGTCCTAGTCAGCCCCAGCATTTT | CASSYYGPSQPQHF
NA | 16 | TRBD2 | TRBJ2-2 | TRBV6-6 | TGTGCCAGCAGTTACCGACTAGCGGGGGGGACCGGGGAGCTGTTTTTT | CASSYRLAGGTGELFF
NA | 13 | NA | TRBJ2-1 | TRBV9 | TGTGCCAGCAGCTACTCCCAGGGTTATGAGCAGTTCTTC | CASSYSQGYEQFF
NA | 17 | TRBD1 | TRBJ1-3 | TRBV7-2 | TGTGCCAGCAGCCCAACAGGGGTCGGAAGCTCTGGAAACACCATATATTTT | CASSPTGVGSSGNTIYF
few | 15 | TRBD1 | TRBJ2-7 | TRBV5-1 | TGCGCCAGCAGCTCGGCTGGGACAGGGATCCACGAGCAGTACTTC | CASSSAGTGIHEQYF
NA | 13 | TRBD2 | TRBJ2-5 | TRBV12-3/TRBV12-4 | TGTGCCAGCAGACTAGCGGGGAGGGAGACCCAGTACTTC | CASRLAGRETQYF
once | 15 | TRBD1 | TRBJ1-2 | TRBV5-6 | TGTGCCAGCAGTAGGGCACAGGGGTATGTTTATGGCTACACCTTC | CASSRAQGYVYGYTF
NA | 16 | NA | TRBJ1-1 | TRBV18 | TGTGCCAGCTCACCCATAGTCGATAGGGGCGGCACTGAAGCTTTCTTT | CASSPIVDRGGTEAFF
NA | 15 | NA | TRBJ1-1 | TRBV10-3 | TGTGCCATCAGTCCCCTGGTCATTGGGGGGGCTGAAGCTTTCTTT | CAISPLVIGGAEAFF
few | 14 | NA | TRBJ1-2 | TRBV4-2 | TGTGCCAGCAGCCAAGGGGGAGGGGCAGGTGGCTACACCTTC | CASSQGGGAGGYTF
NA | 15 | TRBD2 | TRBJ2-7 | TRBV5-4 | TGTGCCAGCAGCTTGAGCGGGGGGGCGGGCTACGAGCAGTACTTC | CASSLSGGAGYEQYF
NA | 14 | TRBD1 | TRBJ1-4 | TRBV5-1 | TGCGCCAGCAGCGGACAGGGTACTAATGAAAAACTGTTTTTT | CASSGQGTNEKLFF
NA | 14 | NA | TRBJ1-5 | TRBV3-1/TRBV3-2 | TGTGCCAGCAGCCTCCGGGACACCAATCAGCCCCAGCATTTT | CASSLRDTNQPQHF
NA | 18 | NA | TRBJ1-6 | TRBV7-8 | TGTGCCAGCAGTGTTGGCCAAAGGGGAAACTCCTATAATTCACCCCTCCACTTT | CASSVGQRGNSYNSPLHF
NA | 17 | NA | TRBJ2-3 | TRBV29-1 | TGCAGCGTTGAAAAGATATGGGGGGAGAAGGCCACAGATACGCAGTATTTT | CSVEKIWGEKATDTQYF
NA | 14 | NA | TRBJ1-1 | TRBV30 | TGTGCCTGGAGTGCCTATCACGTGAACACTGAAGCTTTCTTT | CAWSAYHVNTEAFF
NA | 17 | TRBD2 | TRBJ2-1 | TRBV27 | TGTGCCAGCAGTCTATACTCCCTAGCGGGGGGCGGGAATGAGCAGTTCTTC | CASSLYSLAGGGNEQFF
few | 15 | NA | TRBJ1-4 | TRBV7-9 | TGTGCCAGCAGCTTAGGAAGCGCAACTAATGAAAAACTGTTTTTT | CASSLGSATNEKLFF
NA | 15 | NA | TRBJ2-3 | TRBV7-2 | TGTGCCAGCAGCTCCCGGGGGTCTAGCACAGATACGCAGTATTTT | CASSSRGSSTDTQYF
NA | 14 | NA | TRBJ2-7 | TRBV6-5 | TGTGCCAGCAGAACGATGGACAGTTCCTACGAGCAGTACTTC | CASRTMDSSYEQYF
NA | 13 | NA | TRBJ1-5 | TRBV7-9 | TGTGCCAGTTCGGGGGGCGCAGGTCAGCCCCAGCATTTT | CASSGGAGQPQHF
NA | 13 | NA | TRBJ2-7 | TRBV10-1 | TGCGCCAAGATACAGGAGAGCTCCTACGAGCAGTACTTC | CAKIQESSYEQYF
NA | 16 | TRBD2 | TRBJ2-3 | TRBV10-3 | TGTGCCATCAGCCTCGACCTAGCGGGGGTCACAGATACGCAGTATTTT | CAISLDLAGVTDTQYF
NA | 15 | TRBD2 | TRBJ2-5 | TRBV5-1 | TGCGCCAGCAGCGGGGGACTAGCGAAATCCGGGACCCAGTACTTC | CASSGGLAKSGTQYF
NA | 19 | TRBD1 | TRBJ1-2 | TRBV19 | TGTGCCAGTAGTATAGATCTCCGACTGGACAGGCCGCTCCTCTATGGCTACACCTTC | CASSIDLRLDRPLLYGYTF
NA | 14 | NA | TRBJ1-2 | TRBV5-6 | TGTGCCAGCAGCTGGGGAGATCCTAACTATGGCTACACCTTC | CASSWGDPNYGYTF
NA | 12 | NA | TRBJ1-1 | TRBV12-3/TRBV12-4 | TGTGCCAGCAGTTTAGCGCGGGAAAAAGCTTTCTTT | CASSLAREKAFF
NA | 14 | NA | TRBJ2-1 | TRBV7-3 | TGTGCCAGCAGCTTATTGGGCCCTTCCCGTGAGCAGTTCTTC | CASSLLGPSREQFF
few | 11 | NA | TRBJ1-2 | TRBV7-3 | TGTGCCAGCAGAAGACTTAACGGCTACACCTTC | CASRRLNGYTF
NA | 11 | NA | TRBJ1-4 | TRBV5-6 | TGTGCCAGCAGCTTCGGGGAAAAACTGTTTTTT | CASSFGEKLFF
NA | 23 | TRBD1 | TRBJ2-4 | TRBV30 | TGTGCCTGGAGCCCGAGCCGACCGAGTAGACAGGGGGCGGTGGGCCTAGCCAAAAACATTCAGTACTTC | CAWSPSRPSRQGAVGLAKNIQYF
NA | 14 | TRBD2 | TRBJ2-2 | TRBV19 | TGTGCCAGTAGCTGGACGGGGGGGGCCGGGGAGCTGTTTTTT | CASSWTGGAGELFF
NA | 13 | NA | TRBJ1-2 | TRBV7-2 | TGTGCCAGCAGCTTAGACAGGGACTATGGCTACACCTTC | CASSLDRDYGYTF
NA | 13 | TRBD1 | TRBJ1-2 | TRBV2 | TGTGCCAGCAGCGAAAACAGGGGATATGGCTACACCTTC | CASSENRGYGYTF
NA | 12 | NA | TRBJ2-7 | TRBV6-5 | TGTGCCAGCAGGGGGGGTTCCTACGAGCAGTACTTC | CASRGGSYEQYF
NA | 16 | TRBD1 | TRBJ1-1 | TRBV11-2 | TGTGCCAGCAGCTTAGATTCCGGGACAGGGGATACTGAAGCTTTCTTT | CASSLDSGTGDTEAFF
NA | 16 | TRBD2 | TRBJ2-1 | TRBV5-1 | TGCGCCAGCAGCTCCCGGGTAGCGGGGGGGTCCGCTGAGCAGTTCTTC | CASSSRVAGGSAEQFF
NA | 15 | TRBD1 | TRBJ2-3 | TRBV30 | TGTGCCTGGGCTACGGGACAGGGGGCATCAGATACGCAGTATTTT | CAWATGQGASDTQYF
NA | 15 | TRBD1 | TRBJ1-5 | TRBV5-6 | TGTGCCAGCAGCTTAGGACAGGGCGGCAATCAGCCCCAGCATTTT | CASSLGQGGNQPQHF
NA | 15 | TRBD2 | TRBJ2-3 | TRBV6-4 | TGTGCCAGCAGTGACGGGACTAGCGGGGCAGATACGCAGTATTTT | CASSDGTSGADTQYF
NA | 15 | NA | TRBJ2-2 | TRBV11-2 | TGTGCCAGCAGCTTAAACAGGGTGAACACCGGGGAGCTGTTTTTT | CASSLNRVNTGELFF
NA | 15 | NA | TRBJ2-7 | TRBV27 | TGTGCCAGCAGTTCCCCCCTCAGGGCGGGATACGAGCAGTACTTC | CASSSPLRAGYEQYF